This TCR beta chain was sequenced for a study of CD8+ T cells in alopecia areata. Whole-study results and caveats: Lesional scalp, notably in alopecia totalis/universalis, had clonality above that of normal scalp. Sequenced scalp T cells also include alphabeta T cells resident in normal skin.

On this clone itself: No antigen is known for it.

RNA was isolated and reverse transcribed to cDNA, the sequencing template. Here immunoSEQ multiplex PCR was the method, and the copy in TCRdb shows in-frame clones only, minus some. In the table there are roughly 120,000 clones, roughly 68% of which are singletons. The sequence came from a human donor in good health. Sequenced material: CD4+ T cells sorted from blood.

The CDR3 loop is CASRERGRNSPLHF. In DNA form, the CDR3 reads TGCGCCAGCAGGGAGCGGGGGAGGAATTCACCCCTCCACTTT. This chain joins TRBV4-1 and TRBJ1-6; D is perhaps TRBD1 (5 bases). In germline, CDR1 is MGHRA, CDR2 YSYEKL. This CDR3 spans 14 amino acids. With 6 bases removed from V and 7 bases from J, the gap between germline ends came to 13 bases.